The rows below give T cell receptor beta chains drawn from one sample of a study of cytomegalovirus exposure and HLA in healthy donors. Generated by immunoSEQ multiplex PCR, the TCRdb table keeps only in-frame clones and is missing some. The sample carries about 55,000 clones, approximately 80% recorded once. The specimen sequenced was PBMCs. The receptors here all came from a female donor in good health and CMV-seronegative. The CDR3 runs from the conserved cysteine through the conserved F or W. D genes are given only for firm matches. Clone size, where shown, is once, few, many, or a class for clones that have expanded.

cdr3_nt: TGCGCCAGCAGCCAAGACAGTCGCACTGAAGCTTTCTTT; cdr3_aa: CASSQDSRTEAFF; d_call: .; v_call: TRBV4-3; j_call: TRBJ1-1; clone_size: .
cdr3_nt: TGCGCCAGCAGCCAAGACAGGGGTGGAGTGAACACTGAAGCTTTCTTT; cdr3_aa: CASSQDRGGVNTEAFF; d_call: .; v_call: TRBV4-3; j_call: TRBJ1-1; clone_size: once
cdr3_nt: TGTGCTAGTGGTTTGACCCAAAAGTTCTCGGGGGGGCAGACAGATACGCAGTATTTT; cdr3_aa: CASGLTQKFSGGQTDTQYF; d_call: TRBD2; v_call: TRBV12-5; j_call: TRBJ2-3; clone_size: .
cdr3_nt: TGTGCCAGCAGGGCAGGGGATGGCTACACCTTC; cdr3_aa: CASRAGDGYTF; d_call: .; v_call: TRBV7-9; j_call: TRBJ1-2; clone_size: .
cdr3_nt: TGCGCCAGCGGCAGGGAAGGGGGAGTCGAGACTGAAGCTTTCTTT; cdr3_aa: CASGREGGVETEAFF; d_call: .; v_call: TRBV5-1; j_call: TRBJ1-1; clone_size: .
cdr3_nt: TGTGCCAGCAGCCTAACCCGGGGGAACACTGAAGCTTTCTTT; cdr3_aa: CASSLTRGNTEAFF; d_call: .; v_call: TRBV7-3; j_call: TRBJ1-1; clone_size: .
cdr3_nt: TGTGCCAGCAGCAGGGGACAGGGGGCTGGCTATGGCTACACCTTC; cdr3_aa: CASSRGQGAGYGYTF; d_call: TRBD1; v_call: TRBV5-4; j_call: TRBJ1-2; clone_size: once
cdr3_nt: TGTGCCAGCAGCCCGCGGGAGGGCGCGCGTGGCGAGCAGTACTTC; cdr3_aa: CASSPREGARGEQYF; d_call: TRBD2; v_call: TRBV5-5; j_call: TRBJ2-7; clone_size: .
cdr3_nt: TGTGCCAGCAGCTTAGGCCTAGTTGAGACCCAGTACTTC; cdr3_aa: CASSLGLVETQYF; d_call: .; v_call: TRBV7-2; j_call: TRBJ2-5; clone_size: .
cdr3_nt: TGCAGTGCCTCCCCCGGGGGAGAAGCTTTCTTT; cdr3_aa: CSASPGGEAFF; d_call: .; v_call: TRBV20-1; j_call: TRBJ1-1; clone_size: few
cdr3_nt: TGTGCCAGTAGTATAGGGACAGGGGGGACCCAGTACTTC; cdr3_aa: CASSIGTGGTQYF; d_call: TRBD1; v_call: TRBV19; j_call: TRBJ2-5; clone_size: .
cdr3_nt: TGTGCCAGCTCACCATCCGCGACAGCGAACACTGAAGCTTTCTTT; cdr3_aa: CASSPSATANTEAFF; d_call: .; v_call: TRBV18; j_call: TRBJ1-1; clone_size: .
cdr3_nt: TGTGCCAGCAGTTCGGAACAGGGGACCTACGAGCAGTACTTC; cdr3_aa: CASSSEQGTYEQYF; d_call: TRBD1; v_call: TRBV28; j_call: TRBJ2-7; clone_size: .